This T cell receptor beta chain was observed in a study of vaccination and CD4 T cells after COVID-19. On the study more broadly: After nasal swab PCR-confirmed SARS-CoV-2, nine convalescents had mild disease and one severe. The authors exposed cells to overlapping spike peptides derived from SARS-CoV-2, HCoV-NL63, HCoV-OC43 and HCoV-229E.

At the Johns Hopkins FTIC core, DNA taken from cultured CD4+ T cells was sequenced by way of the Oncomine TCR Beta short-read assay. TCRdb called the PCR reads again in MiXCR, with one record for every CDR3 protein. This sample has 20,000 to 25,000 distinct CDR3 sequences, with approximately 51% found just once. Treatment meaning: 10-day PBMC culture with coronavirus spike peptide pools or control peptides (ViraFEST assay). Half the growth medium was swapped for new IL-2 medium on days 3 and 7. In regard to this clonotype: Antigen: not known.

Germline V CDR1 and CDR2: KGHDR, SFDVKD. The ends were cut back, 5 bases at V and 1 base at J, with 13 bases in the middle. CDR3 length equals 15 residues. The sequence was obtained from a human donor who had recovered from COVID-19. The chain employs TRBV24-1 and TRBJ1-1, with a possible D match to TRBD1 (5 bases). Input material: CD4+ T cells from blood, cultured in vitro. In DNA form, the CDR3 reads TGTGCCACCAGTGTCGGGGGAGCGGGGAACACTGAAGCTTTCTTT. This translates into CATSVGGAGNTEAFF.